A selection of T cell receptor beta chains follows, all from one sample in a study of beta chain features in type 1 diabetes. Assay used: immunoSEQ multiplex PCR; TCRdb lists only in-frame clones, some missing. The sample has 310,000 or so clones; 7% to 10% are singletons. Material: central memory CD4+ T cells from blood. All receptors derive from a man aged 25-40 years with type 1 diabetes. The CDR3 runs from the conserved cysteine through the conserved F or W. A D gene is named only where the DNA matches it firmly. Only some rows state a clone size, as once, few, many or a class for expanded clones.

d_call: NA
j_call: TRBJ2-3
clone_size: few
v_call: TRBV7-2
cdr3_nt: TGTGCCAGCAGCCACCCGGGGCAGACTAGCACAGATACGCAGTATTTT
cdr3_aa: CASSHPGQTSTDTQYF

d_call: TRBD1
j_call: TRBJ1-4
clone_size: few
v_call: TRBV5-1
cdr3_nt: TGCGCCAGCAGCTTGGGGACGGGACAGGGTCAAGAAAAACTGTTTTTT
cdr3_aa: CASSLGTGQGQEKLFF

d_call: NA
j_call: TRBJ1-4
clone_size: NA
v_call: TRBV5-1
cdr3_nt: TGCGCCAGCAGCCCGCGTTGGGATGAAAAACTGTTTTTT
cdr3_aa: CASSPRWDEKLFF

d_call: TRBD2
j_call: TRBJ2-5
clone_size: few
v_call: TRBV18
cdr3_nt: TGTGCCAGCGCACCACCGGGGGGGTACCAAGAGACCCAGTACTTC
cdr3_aa: CASAPPGGYQETQYF

d_call: TRBD1
j_call: TRBJ1-2
clone_size: few
v_call: TRBV5-1
cdr3_nt: TGCGCCACCGCTACCGAGACAGGGCCCGGCTATGGCTACACCTTC
cdr3_aa: CATATETGPGYGYTF

d_call: NA
j_call: TRBJ2-1
clone_size: NA
v_call: TRBV6-5
cdr3_nt: TGTGCCAGCAGTTACCCCGGGAGCTCCTACAATGAGCAGTTCTTC
cdr3_aa: CASSYPGSSYNEQFF

d_call: NA
j_call: TRBJ1-2
clone_size: few
v_call: TRBV28
cdr3_nt: TGTGCCAGCAGACTCGACAGTAACTATGGCTACACCTTC
cdr3_aa: CASRLDSNYGYTF

d_call: TRBD2
j_call: TRBJ2-1
clone_size: few
v_call: TRBV6-1
cdr3_nt: TGTGCCAGCAGGGTTAGCGGGGGTTCCTACAATGAGCAGTTCTTC
cdr3_aa: CASRVSGGSYNEQFF

d_call: NA
j_call: TRBJ2-3
clone_size: few
v_call: TRBV5-4
cdr3_nt: TGTGCCAGCAGCTTAGAGACGACTAGCACAGATACGCAGTATTTT
cdr3_aa: CASSLETTSTDTQYF

d_call: NA
j_call: TRBJ1-1
clone_size: NA
v_call: TRBV6-5
cdr3_nt: TGTGCCAGCAGTTACGTAGGGGTAGGAACTGAAGCTTTCTTT
cdr3_aa: CASSYVGVGTEAFF

d_call: NA
j_call: TRBJ2-7
clone_size: NA
v_call: TRBV6-5
cdr3_nt: TGTGCCAGCAGTTTGTCCCACAGCAGCTACGAGCAGTACTTC
cdr3_aa: CASSLSHSSYEQYF

d_call: NA
j_call: TRBJ2-1
clone_size: few
v_call: TRBV2
cdr3_nt: TGTGCCAGCAGTGTGGGGAGGCCCGGGTTGCAACAGTTCTTC
cdr3_aa: CASSVGRPGLQQFF

d_call: TRBD1
j_call: TRBJ1-1
clone_size: few
v_call: TRBV7-9
cdr3_nt: TGTGCCAGCAGCTTGGGGACAGGGCTTTTATCGACTGAAGCTTTCTTT
cdr3_aa: CASSLGTGLLSTEAFF

d_call: TRBD1
j_call: TRBJ1-6
clone_size: NA
v_call: TRBV5-1
cdr3_nt: TGCGCCAGCAGCTTGCGGGGACAGGGGGATAATTCACCCCTCCACTTT
cdr3_aa: CASSLRGQGDNSPLHF